The TCR beta chain under discussion was sequenced for a study of T cell changes during pregnancy in multiple sclerosis. The V end lost 3 bases, the J end lost 2 bases, and 11 bases lay between the germline ends. The CDR3 is made up of 15 amino acids. Germline-derived CDR1 and CDR2 are SGHTA and FQGNSA. TCRdb keeps only in-frame clones here, not all; method: immunoSEQ multiplex PCR. The table lists about 48,000 clones, roughly 88% of them singletons. The chain employs TRBV7-2 and TRBJ2-1, with D maybe TRBD2 (6 bases). The sequence was obtained from a female donor with multiple sclerosis, enrolled in a pregnancy study. The material was CD4+ T cells from peripheral blood mononuclear cells, obtained in the second trimester of pregnancy. Here the CDR3 DNA reads TGTGCCAGCAGCTTCGAGGACTACCCCTACAATGAGCAGTTCTTC. This sequence encodes CASSFEDYPYNEQFF.